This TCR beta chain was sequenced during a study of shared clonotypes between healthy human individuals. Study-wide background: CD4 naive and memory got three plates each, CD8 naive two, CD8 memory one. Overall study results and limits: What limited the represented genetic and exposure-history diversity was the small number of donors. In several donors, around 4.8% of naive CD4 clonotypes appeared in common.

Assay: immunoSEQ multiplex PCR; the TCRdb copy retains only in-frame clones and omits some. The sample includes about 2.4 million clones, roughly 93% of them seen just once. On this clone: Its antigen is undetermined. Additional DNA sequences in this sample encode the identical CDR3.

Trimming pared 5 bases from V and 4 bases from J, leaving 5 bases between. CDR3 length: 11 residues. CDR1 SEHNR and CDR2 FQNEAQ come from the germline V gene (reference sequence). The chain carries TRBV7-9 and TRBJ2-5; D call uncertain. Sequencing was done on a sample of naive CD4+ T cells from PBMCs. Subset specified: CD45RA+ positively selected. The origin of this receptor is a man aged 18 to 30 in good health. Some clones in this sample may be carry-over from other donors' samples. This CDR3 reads CASSLVETQYF. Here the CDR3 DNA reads TGTGCCAGCAGCCTAGTAGAGACCCAGTACTTC.